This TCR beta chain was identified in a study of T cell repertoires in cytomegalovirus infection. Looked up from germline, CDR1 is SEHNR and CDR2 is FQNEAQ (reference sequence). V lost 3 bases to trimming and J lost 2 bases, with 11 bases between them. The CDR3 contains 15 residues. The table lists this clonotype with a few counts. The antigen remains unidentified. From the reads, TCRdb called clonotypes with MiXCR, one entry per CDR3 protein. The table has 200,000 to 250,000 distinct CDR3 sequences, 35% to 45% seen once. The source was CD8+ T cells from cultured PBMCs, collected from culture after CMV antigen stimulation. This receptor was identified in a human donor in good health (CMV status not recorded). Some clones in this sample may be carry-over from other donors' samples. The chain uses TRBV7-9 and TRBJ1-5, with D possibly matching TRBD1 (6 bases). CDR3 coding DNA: TGTGCCAGCAGCTTGGGACAAAGAGGCAATCAGCCCCAGCATTTT. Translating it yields CASSLGQRGNQPQHF.